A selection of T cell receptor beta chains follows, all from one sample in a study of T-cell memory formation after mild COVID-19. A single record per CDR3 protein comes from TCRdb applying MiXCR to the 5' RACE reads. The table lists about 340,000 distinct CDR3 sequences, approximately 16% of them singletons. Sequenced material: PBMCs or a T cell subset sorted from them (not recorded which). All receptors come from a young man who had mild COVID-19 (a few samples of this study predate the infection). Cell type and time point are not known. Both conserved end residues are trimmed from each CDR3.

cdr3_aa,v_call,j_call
SVGQGAWGYT,TRBV29-1,TRBJ1-2
ATSSDRRVRGYGYT,TRBV15,TRBJ1-2
ASSQDSQARLSEAF,TRBV4-1,TRBJ1-1
AISGARKKF,TRBV10-3,TRBJ2-1
ASSVDGSDAEAF,TRBV9,TRBJ1-1
SGERGGRYNEQF,TRBV20-1,TRBJ2-1
ASSFRGTNTEAF,TRBV27,TRBJ1-1
ASSPSGGMDTQY,TRBV12-3/TRBV12-4,TRBJ2-3
ASSYSTGGNEQF,TRBV6-2/TRBV6-3,TRBJ2-1
ASSSTGGQHETQY,TRBV9,TRBJ2-5
ASSGAPAIRGYGYT,TRBV6-5,TRBJ1-2
ATSRERSAFQETQY,TRBV15,TRBJ2-5
ASSQGDRPGYTGELF,TRBV4-3,TRBJ2-2
ASSLLGDLL,TRBV7-9,TRBJ1-1
SASRGGEPQH,TRBV20-1,TRBJ1-5
ASRKEGSYNEQF,TRBV6-2/TRBV6-3,TRBJ2-1
ASSPRGSGTGELF,TRBV7-8,TRBJ2-2
ASSRYGSREQY,TRBV6-6,TRBJ2-7
ASRRDLTGGSSPLH,TRBV6-5,TRBJ1-6
SAGTSGGANTGELF,TRBV20-1,TRBJ2-2
ASSESGAGETQY,TRBV10-1,TRBJ2-5
SARDPTSAGELF,TRBV20-1,TRBJ2-2